This T cell receptor beta chain stems from a study of vaccination and CD4 T cells after COVID-19. Overall study context: Post-COVID sampling occurred a median approximately 91 days after diagnosis (range 35 to 161). No peptide, an HIV-1 Nef pool, or a CEFX pool was what each control culture received.

Documented treatment: approximately 10-day PBMC culture with coronavirus spike peptide pools or control peptides (ViraFEST assay). Germline-derived CDR1 and CDR2 are SGHKS and YYEKEE (reference sequence). The CDR3 consists of 14 residues. V trimming: 2 bases; J trimming: 5 bases; junction bases outside the gene matches: 5. Sequencing of DNA taken from cultured CD4+ T cells relied on the Oncomine TCR Beta short-read assay. The genomic DNA was obtained from cultured CD4+ T cells by extraction with the QIAamp micro DNA kit. TCRdb reanalysed the PCR reads using MiXCR and keeps one entry per CDR3 protein. The repertoire consists of around 21,000 distinct CDR3 sequences, with roughly 50% occurring once and the leading ten covering just under 2.5%. This clonotype appeared a single time. What it binds is not known.

The receptor was derived from a human donor who had recovered from COVID-19. The chain combines TRBV5-5 with TRBJ1-1, with TRBD1 identical over 8 bases. The input for sequencing was CD4+ T cells from blood, cultured in vitro, taken after SARS-CoV-2 vaccination. CDR3 DNA: TGTGCCAGCAGCTTTACAGGGGGGAGGACTGAAGCTTTCTTT. This encodes CASSFTGGRTEAFF.